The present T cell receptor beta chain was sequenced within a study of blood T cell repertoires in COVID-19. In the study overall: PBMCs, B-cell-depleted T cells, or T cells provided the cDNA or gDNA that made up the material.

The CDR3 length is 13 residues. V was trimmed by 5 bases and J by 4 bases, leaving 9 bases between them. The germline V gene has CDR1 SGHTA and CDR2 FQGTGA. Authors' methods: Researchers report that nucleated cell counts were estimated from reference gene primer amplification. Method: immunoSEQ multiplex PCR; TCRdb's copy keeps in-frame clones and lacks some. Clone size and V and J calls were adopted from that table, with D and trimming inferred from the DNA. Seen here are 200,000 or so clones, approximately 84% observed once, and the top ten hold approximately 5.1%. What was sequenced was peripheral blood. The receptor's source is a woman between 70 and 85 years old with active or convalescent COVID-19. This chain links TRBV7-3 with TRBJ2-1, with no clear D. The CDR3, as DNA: TGTGCCAGCAGCCCCTCTGAGTACAATGAGCAGTTCTTC. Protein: CASSPSEYNEQFF.